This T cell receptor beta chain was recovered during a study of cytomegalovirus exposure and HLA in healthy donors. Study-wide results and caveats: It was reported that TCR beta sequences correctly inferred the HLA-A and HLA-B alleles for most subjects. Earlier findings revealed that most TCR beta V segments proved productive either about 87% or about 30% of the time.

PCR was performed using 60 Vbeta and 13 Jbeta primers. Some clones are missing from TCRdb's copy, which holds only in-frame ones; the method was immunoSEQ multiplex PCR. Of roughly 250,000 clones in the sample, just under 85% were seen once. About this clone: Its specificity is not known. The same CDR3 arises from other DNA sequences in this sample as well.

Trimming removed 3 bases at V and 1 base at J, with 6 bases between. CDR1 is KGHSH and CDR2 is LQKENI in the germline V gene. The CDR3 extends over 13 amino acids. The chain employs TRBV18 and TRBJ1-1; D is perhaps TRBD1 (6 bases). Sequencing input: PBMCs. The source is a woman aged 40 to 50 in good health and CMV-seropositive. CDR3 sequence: CASSPGQNTEAFF. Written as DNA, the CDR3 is TGTGCCAGCTCACCGGGACAGAACACTGAAGCTTTCTTT.